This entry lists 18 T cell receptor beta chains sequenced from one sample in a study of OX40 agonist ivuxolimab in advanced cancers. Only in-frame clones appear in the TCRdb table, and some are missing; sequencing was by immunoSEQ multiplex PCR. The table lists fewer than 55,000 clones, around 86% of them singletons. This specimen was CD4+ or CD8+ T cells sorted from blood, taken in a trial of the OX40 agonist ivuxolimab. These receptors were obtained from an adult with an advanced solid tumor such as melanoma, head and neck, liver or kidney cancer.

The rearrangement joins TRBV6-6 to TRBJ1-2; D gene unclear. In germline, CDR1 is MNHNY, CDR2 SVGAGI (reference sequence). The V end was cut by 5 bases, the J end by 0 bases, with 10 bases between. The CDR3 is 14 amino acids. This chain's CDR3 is CASSVGNANYGYTF. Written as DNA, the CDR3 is TGTGCCAGCAGTGTAGGCAATGCTAACTATGGCTACACCTTC.

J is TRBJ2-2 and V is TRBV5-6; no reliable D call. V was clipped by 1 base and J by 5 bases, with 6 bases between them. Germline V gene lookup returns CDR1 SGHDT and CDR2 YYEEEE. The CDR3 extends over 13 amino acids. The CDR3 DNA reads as TGTGCCAGCAGCTTGAGAGTTACCGGGGAGCTGTTTTTT. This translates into CASSLRVTGELFF.

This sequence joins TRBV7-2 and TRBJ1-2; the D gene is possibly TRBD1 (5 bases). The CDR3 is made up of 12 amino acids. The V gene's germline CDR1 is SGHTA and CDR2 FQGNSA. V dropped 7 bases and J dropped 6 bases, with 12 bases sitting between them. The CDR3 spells CASNEGSDGYTF. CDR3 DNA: TGTGCCAGCAACGAGGGGAGCGATGGCTACACCTTC.

CDR3 bases: TGTGCCAGCAGCCGTCAGGGATTGAACACTGAAGCTTTCTTT. Its translation: CASSRQGLNTEAFF. The V and J genes are TRBV5-6 and TRBJ1-1; D might be TRBD1 (5 bases). With 4 bases removed from V and 0 bases from J, the gap between germline ends came to 10 bases. The CDR3 has 14 residues. CDR1 and CDR2 from the germline V gene are SGHDT and YYEEEE.

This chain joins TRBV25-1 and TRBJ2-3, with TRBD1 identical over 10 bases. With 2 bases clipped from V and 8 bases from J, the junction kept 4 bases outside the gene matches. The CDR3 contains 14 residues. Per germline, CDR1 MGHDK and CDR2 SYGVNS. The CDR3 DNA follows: TGTGCCAGCAGTGAAGACAGGGGGCGTGGTACGCAGTATTTT. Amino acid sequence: CASSEDRGRGTQYF.

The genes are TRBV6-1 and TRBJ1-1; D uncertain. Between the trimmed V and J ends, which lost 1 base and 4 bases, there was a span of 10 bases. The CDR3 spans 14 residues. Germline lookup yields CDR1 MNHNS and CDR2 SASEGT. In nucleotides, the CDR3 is TGTGCCAGCAGTGAAGGACTATCGGTCACTGAAGCTTTCTTT. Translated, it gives CASSEGLSVTEAFF.

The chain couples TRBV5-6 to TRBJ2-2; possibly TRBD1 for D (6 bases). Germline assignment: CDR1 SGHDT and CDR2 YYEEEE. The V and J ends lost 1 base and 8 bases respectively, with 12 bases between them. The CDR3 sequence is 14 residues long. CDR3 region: CASSLWGQVGELFF. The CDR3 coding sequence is TGTGCCAGCAGCTTGTGGGGGCAGGTTGGGGAGCTGTTTTTT.

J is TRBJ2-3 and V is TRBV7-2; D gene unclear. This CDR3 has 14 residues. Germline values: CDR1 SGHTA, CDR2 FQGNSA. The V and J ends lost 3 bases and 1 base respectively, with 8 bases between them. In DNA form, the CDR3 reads TGTGCCAGCAGCTTGGGGTTTCGCACAGATACGCAGTATTTT. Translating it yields CASSLGFRTDTQYF.

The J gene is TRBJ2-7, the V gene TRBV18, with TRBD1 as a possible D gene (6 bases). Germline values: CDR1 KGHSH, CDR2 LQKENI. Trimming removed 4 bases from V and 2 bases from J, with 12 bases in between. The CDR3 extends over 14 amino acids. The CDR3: CASSRRTDTYEQYF. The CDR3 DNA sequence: TGTGCCAGCTCACGTCGGACAGACACCTACGAGCAGTACTTC.

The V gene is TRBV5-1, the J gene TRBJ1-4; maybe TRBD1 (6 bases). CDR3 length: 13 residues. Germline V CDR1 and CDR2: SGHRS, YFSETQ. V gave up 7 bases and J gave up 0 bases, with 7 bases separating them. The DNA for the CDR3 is TGCGCCAGCTCAGGGGCAACTAATGAAAAACTGTTTTTT. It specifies CASSGATNEKLFF.

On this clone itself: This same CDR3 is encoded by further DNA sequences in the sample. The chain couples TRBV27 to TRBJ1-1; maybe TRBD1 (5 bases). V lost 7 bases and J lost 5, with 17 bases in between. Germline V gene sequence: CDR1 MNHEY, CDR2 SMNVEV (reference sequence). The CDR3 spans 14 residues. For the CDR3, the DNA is TGTGCCAGCACCCCCCGGCGGGGGAATACTGAAGCTTTCTTT. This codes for CASTPRRGNTEAFF.

CDR3 sequence: CASSSGTSGFTGELFF. For the CDR3, the DNA is TGTGCCAGCAGCTCTGGGACTAGCGGATTCACCGGGGAGCTGTTTTTT. The rearrangement links TRBV5-4 to TRBJ2-2; the match to TRBD2 covers 11 bases. V was pared by 3 bases and J by 4 bases, with 5 bases of the junction left unmatched. This CDR3 spans 16 amino acids. The germline CDR1 and CDR2 sequences are SGHNT and YYREEE (reference sequence).

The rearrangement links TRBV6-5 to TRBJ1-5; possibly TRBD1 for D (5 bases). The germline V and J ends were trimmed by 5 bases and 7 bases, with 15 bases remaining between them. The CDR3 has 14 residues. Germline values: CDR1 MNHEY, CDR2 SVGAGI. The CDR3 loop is CASSEGWGNQPQHF. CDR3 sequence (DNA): TGTGCCAGCAGTGAAGGATGGGGGAACCAGCCCCAGCATTTT.

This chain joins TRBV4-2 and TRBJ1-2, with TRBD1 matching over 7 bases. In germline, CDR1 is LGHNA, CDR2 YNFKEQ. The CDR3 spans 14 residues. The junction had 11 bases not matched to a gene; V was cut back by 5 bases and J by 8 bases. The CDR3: CASSSGGQAGGYTF. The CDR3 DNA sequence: TGTGCCAGCAGCTCAGGAGGACAGGCGGGCGGCTACACCTTC.

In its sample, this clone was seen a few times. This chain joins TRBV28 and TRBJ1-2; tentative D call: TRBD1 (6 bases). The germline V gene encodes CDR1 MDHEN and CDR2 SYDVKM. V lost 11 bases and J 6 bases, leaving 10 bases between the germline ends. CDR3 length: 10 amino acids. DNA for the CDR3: TGTGCCGGCTACAGGGATGGCTACACCTTC. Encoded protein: CAGYRDGYTF.

The CDR3 DNA is TGTGCCAGCAGCTTAGAGGGGACTAGCACAGATACGCAGTATTTT. It translates to CASSLEGTSTDTQYF. V and J are TRBV7-9 and TRBJ2-3; D is possibly TRBD2 (6 bases). CDR3 size: 15 residues. Germline CDR1 reads SEHNR; CDR2 reads FQNEAQ (reference sequence). The V end was cut by 1 base, the J end by 0 bases, with 8 bases between.

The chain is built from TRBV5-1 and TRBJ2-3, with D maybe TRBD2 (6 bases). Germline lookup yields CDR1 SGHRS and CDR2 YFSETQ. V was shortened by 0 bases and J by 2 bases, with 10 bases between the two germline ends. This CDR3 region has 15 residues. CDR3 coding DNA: TGCGCCAGCAGCTTGGAGCGGGCCTTCACAGATACGCAGTATTTT. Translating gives CASSLERAFTDTQYF.

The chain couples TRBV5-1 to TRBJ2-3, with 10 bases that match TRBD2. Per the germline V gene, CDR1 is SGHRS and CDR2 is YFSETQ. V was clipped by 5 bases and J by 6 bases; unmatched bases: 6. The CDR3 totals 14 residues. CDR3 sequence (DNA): TGCGCCAGCAGGCCCCTAGCGGGGGTGGATACGCAGTATTTT. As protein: CASRPLAGVDTQYF.